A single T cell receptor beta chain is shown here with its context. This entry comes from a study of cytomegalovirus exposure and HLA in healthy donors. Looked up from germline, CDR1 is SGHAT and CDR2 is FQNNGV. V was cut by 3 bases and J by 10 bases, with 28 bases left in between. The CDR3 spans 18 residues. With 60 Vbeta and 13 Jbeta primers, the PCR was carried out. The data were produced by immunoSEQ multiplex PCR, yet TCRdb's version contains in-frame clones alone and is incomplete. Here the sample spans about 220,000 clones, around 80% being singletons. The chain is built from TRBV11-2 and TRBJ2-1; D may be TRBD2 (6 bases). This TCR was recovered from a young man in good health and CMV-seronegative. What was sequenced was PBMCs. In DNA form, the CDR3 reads TGTGCCAGCAGCTTGAGGTCCGGTGGCGGAAAGGTGGCGGGGGAGCAGTTCTTC. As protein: CASSLRSGGGKVAGEQFF. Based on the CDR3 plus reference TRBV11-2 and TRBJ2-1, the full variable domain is EAGVAQSPRYKIIEKRQSVAFWCNPISGHATLYWYQQILGQGPKLLIQFQNNGVVDDSQLPKDRFSAERLKGVDSTLKIQPAKLEDSAVYLCASSLRSGGGKVAGEQFFGPGTRLTVL.